This entry features one T cell receptor beta chain sequence. V dropped 1 base and J dropped 3; count of bases not matched to a gene: 2. Germline V lookup: CDR1 LGHDT, CDR2 YNNKEL (reference sequence). The CDR3 covers 16 residues. One Seattle source followed patients from active infection through their disease course. Methods used by the authors: Nucleated cell counts were estimated from reference gene primer amplification. Measured with immunoSEQ multiplex PCR; TCRdb has only the in-frame clones, and not every one. V and J calls and clone size come straight from that table; D and trimming were deduced from the DNA. The sample records about 220,000 clones, roughly 85% being singletons. This sample was included in a study of blood T cell repertoires in COVID-19. Looking at the study overall: PBMCs, B-cell-depleted T cells, or T cells were the source of the cDNA or gDNA that made up the material.

The source is a woman in her 70s with COVID-19, enrolled during active disease. The sample comprised peripheral blood. The V gene is TRBV3-1 (or the pseudogene TRBV3-2), the J gene TRBJ2-1, with TRBD2 matching over 11 bases. The CDR3, as DNA: TGTGCCAGCAGCCAAGCCGGGACTAGCGGCTACAATGAGCAGTTCTTC. It encodes CASSQAGTSGYNEQFF.